The clone carrying this T cell receptor beta chain was counted at least ten times. The antigen remains undetermined. The data belong to a study of human T cells and chemical hapten exposure. Turning to the study itself: Mainly, slight library volume differences in the pool made TCR yields vary.

For the library, individual cDNA molecules each received unique molecular identifiers. TCRdb called the RACE reads again in MiXCR, with one record for every CDR3 protein. Of 340,000 or so distinct CDR3 sequences detected, roughly 6.9% appear once; the ten largest clones hold 8.4%. Study outcomes and limitations: Sensitizing to DPC left TCRs with a frequency above 1 in 1000 unaltered.

Time point given: patch test 1, 2 weeks after DPC sensitization. Treatment here: therapeutic diphenylcyclopropenone sensitization with weekly scalp DPC. Germline CDR1 reads SGHTA; CDR2 reads FQGNSA. V lost 5 bases and J lost 2, with 8 bases in between. The CDR3 runs to 13 residues. Sequencing was performed on whole blood, taken in connection with sensitization to the hapten diphenylcyclopropenone (DPC). This sequence originates from a woman in her late teens or twenties with alopecia areata. Some clones in this sample may be carry-over from other donors' samples. The chain combines TRBV7-2 with TRBJ2-3; D might be TRBD1 (6 bases). DNA for the CDR3: TGTGCCAGCAGCCGACAGGTCACAGATACGCAGTATTTT. Translation: CASSRQVTDTQYF.